The 11 T cell receptor beta chains below were found in one sample sequenced in a study of blood T cell repertoires in COVID-19. Produced via immunoSEQ multiplex PCR; TCRdb's table is partial and in-frame only. The sample has over 200,000 clones; approximately 88% are singletons. Sequenced: PBMCs or T cells enriched from blood (not recorded which). Receptor source: a woman in her forties with acute COVID-19.

The chain uses TRBV9 and TRBJ1-2; TRBD1 is a possible D gene (6 bases). CDR1 is SGDLS, CDR2 YYNGEE, per germline. The CDR3 is 12 amino acids. Trimming took off 3 bases at V and 7 bases at J, with 10 bases between the two ends. CDR3 nucleotide sequence: TGTGCCAGCAGCGACAGGGTTGTTGGCTACACCTTC. Its translation is CASSDRVVGYTF.

This chain uses TRBV11-2 with TRBJ2-1, with 9 bases matching TRBD2. The CDR3 is 15 residues long. The trim removed 4 bases at V and 6 bases at J, leaving 7 bases unmatched. Germline V CDR1 and CDR2: SGHAT, FQNNGV. The CDR3 spells CASSSLAGAINEQFF. DNA for the CDR3: TGTGCCAGCAGCTCCTTAGCGGGAGCCATCAATGAGCAGTTCTTC.

The chain recombines TRBV5-1 with TRBJ1-3; D is ambiguous. CDR1 and CDR2 from the germline V gene are SGHRS and YFSETQ. This CDR3 contains 17 residues. V was clipped by 4 bases and J by 0 bases, with 17 bases between them. Here the CDR3 DNA reads TGCGCCAGCAGCAGTGGAGGACGGACGAGCTCTGGAAACACCATATATTTT. Its translation is CASSSGGRTSSGNTIYF.

The J gene is TRBJ2-7, the V gene TRBV6-2 or TRBV6-3; D is unclear. The V and J ends lost 5 bases and 6 bases respectively, with 8 bases between them. This CDR3 has 11 residues. Looked up from germline, CDR1 is MNHEY and CDR2 is SVGEGT. In DNA form, the CDR3 reads TGTGCCAGCAGTGCGCTCGGCGAGCAGTACGTC. This codes for CASSALGEQYV.

This chain uses TRBV7-9 with TRBJ1-3, with 8 bases that match TRBD1. The V gene's germline CDR1 is SEHNR and CDR2 FQNEAQ (reference sequence). Unmatched junction bases numbered 1, after V lost 3 bases and J lost 0 bases. The CDR3 contains 15 residues. DNA of the CDR3: TGTGCCAGCAGCTTCGACAGGGGCTCTGGAAACACCATATATTTT. It is translated as CASSFDRGSGNTIYF.

The chain carries TRBV19 and TRBJ1-5, with 7 bases fitting TRBD1. The V segment lost 6 bases and the J segment 9 bases; nucleotides outside the gene matches: 14. The CDR3 totals 15 residues. Per germline, CDR1 LNHDA and CDR2 SQIVND (reference sequence). The CDR3 loop is CASSSQEGARGPQHF. In DNA form, the CDR3 reads TGTGCCAGTAGCTCCCAGGAGGGGGCGAGGGGGCCCCAGCATTTT.

This chain connects TRBV5-8 to TRBJ2-7; no definite D call. Germline V gene lookup returns CDR1 SGHTS and CDR2 YDEGEE. This CDR3 has 13 residues. V was pared by 0 bases and J by 3 bases, with 7 bases between. The CDR3 loop reads CASSLGQSYEQYV. In DNA, the CDR3 is TGTGCCAGCAGCTTGGGGCAAAGCTACGAGCAGTACGTC.

The V call is TRBV5-6, the J call TRBJ1-2; no reliable D call. CDR1 is SGHDT, CDR2 YYEEEE, per germline. The CDR3 length is 14 residues. Between the trimmed V and J ends, which lost 4 bases and 4 bases, there was a span of 14 bases. CDR3 in DNA: TGTGCCAGCAGCAACCCCGACAAGTCCTATGGCTACACCTTC. As protein: CASSNPDKSYGYTF.

The chain recombines TRBV4-1 with TRBJ2-5; a possible D gene is TRBD2 (6 bases). CDR1 is MGHRA, CDR2 YSYEKL, per germline. The CDR3 is 15 amino acids. V was cut by 3 bases and J by 5 bases, with 16 bases left in between. CDR3 amino acids: CASSQTGALGETQYF. As DNA, the CDR3 is TGCGCCAGCAGCCAGACGGGAGCCCTCGGGGAGACCCAGTACTTC.

V gene TRBV7-2 combines with J gene TRBJ2-5; TRBD2 matches 7 bases. The V segment lost 3 bases and the J segment 3 bases; nucleotides outside the gene matches: 13. Germline CDR1 reads SGHTA; CDR2 reads FQGNSA. This CDR3 contains 17 residues. In DNA, the CDR3 is TGTGCCAGCAGCTTCCCCGTGGGGGGAGGGTCGAAAGAGACCCAGTACTTC. Encoded protein: CASSFPVGGGSKETQYF.

This clone has more than one count but fewer than ten. The V and J genes are TRBV4-2 and TRBJ2-7, with D unresolved. V dropped 4 bases and J dropped 6 bases, with 7 bases sitting between them. Germline CDR1 and CDR2: LGHNA and YNFKEQ. The CDR3 covers 11 residues. CDR3 DNA: TGTGCCAGCAGCCGGGCGACCGAGCAGTACTTC. Translation: CASSRATEQYF.